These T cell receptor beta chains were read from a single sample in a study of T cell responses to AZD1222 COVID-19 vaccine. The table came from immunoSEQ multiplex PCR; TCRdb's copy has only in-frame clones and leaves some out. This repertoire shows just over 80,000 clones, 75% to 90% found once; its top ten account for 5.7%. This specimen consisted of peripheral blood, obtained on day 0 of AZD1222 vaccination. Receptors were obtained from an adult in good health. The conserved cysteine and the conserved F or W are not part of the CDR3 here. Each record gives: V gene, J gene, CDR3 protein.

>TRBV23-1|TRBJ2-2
ASSQRIQDIPNTGELF
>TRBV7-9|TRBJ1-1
ASSLGAENTEAF
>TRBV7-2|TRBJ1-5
ASSPTSQGTANAGQPQH
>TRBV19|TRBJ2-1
ASRTGGRYEQF
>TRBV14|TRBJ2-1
ASSHVNSPVNEQF
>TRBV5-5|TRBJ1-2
ASSFTDPYGYT
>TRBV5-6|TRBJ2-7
ASSPDIMGEQY
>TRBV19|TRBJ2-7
ASMGYEEYEQY
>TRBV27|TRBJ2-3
ASSFRQNTDTQY
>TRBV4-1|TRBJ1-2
ASRQVRTPTSPAGNGYT
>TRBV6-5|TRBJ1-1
ASIGDITANAF
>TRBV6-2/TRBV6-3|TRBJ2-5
ASSYRPWQQETQY
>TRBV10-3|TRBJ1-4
ATFSTYGEKLF
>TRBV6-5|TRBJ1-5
ASSYGAPYSNQPQH
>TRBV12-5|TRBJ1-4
ASGQGQRNEKLF
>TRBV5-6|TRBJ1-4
ASSPRVQAEKLF
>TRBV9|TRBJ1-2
ASQRGTYGYT
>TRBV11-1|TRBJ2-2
ASSLGWRNTGELF
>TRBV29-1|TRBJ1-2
SVGEIYGYT
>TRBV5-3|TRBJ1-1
ARSLVGQGWTEAF
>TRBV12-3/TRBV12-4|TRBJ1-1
ASSLRYEAF
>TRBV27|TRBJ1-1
ASSLSASTNTEAF
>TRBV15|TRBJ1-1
ATSRGYGKRSTEAF
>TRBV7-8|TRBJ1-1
ASSFRQGARTEAF
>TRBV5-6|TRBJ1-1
ASSLTVSPLYMNTEAF
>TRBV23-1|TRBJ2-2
ASSLSLTNTGELF
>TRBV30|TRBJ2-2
AWSVMAGGTGELF
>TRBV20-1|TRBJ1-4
SAQLQGQLF
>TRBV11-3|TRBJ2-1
ASSASYEQF
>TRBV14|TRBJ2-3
ASSQDLRADTQY
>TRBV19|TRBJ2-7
ASIDGNSYEQY
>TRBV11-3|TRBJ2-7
ASSRLPGASYEQY
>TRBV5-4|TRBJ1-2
ASRPTPLSYGYT
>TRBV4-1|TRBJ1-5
ASSPGQSNQPQH
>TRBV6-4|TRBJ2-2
ASSDSRRGGTGELF
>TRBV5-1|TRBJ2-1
ASSLSIERGASYNEQF
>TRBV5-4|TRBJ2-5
ASSLDRGRETQY
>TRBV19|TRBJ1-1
ASSIAGYTEAF
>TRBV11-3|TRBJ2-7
ASSPLDSLYEQY
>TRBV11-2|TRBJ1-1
ASSPQRVGSEAF
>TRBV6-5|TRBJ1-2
ASRGQIGYT
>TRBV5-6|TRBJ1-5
ASSIGRAYSNQPQH